One and the same sample provided the 8 T cell receptor beta chains below, sequenced in a study of response to subunit inactivated influenza vaccine. TCRdb itself ran the RT-PCR reads through MiXCR, one entry per CDR3 protein. The sample consists of about 570,000 distinct CDR3 sequences, around 11% of them appearing once. A further study also used this sample, focusing on T cells expressing NK-cell markers. Per that paper: A 5'RACE template switching approach incorporating UMIs was used to make TCR beta cDNA.

The material was PBMCs from blood, obtained on the day of vaccination. These receptors came from a man in his forties or fifties who received an inactivated influenza vaccine.

This clonotype was recorded many times. The chain carries TRBV5-1 and TRBJ2-3; 8 bases line up with TRBD2. With V trimmed by 2 bases and J by 1 base, 3 bases remained unmatched. Germline CDR1 SGHRS, CDR2 YFSETQ. The CDR3 loop spans 15 amino acids. The CDR3 here is CASSLYSGGTDTQYF. The CDR3 DNA is TGCGCCAGCAGCTTATATAGCGGGGGCACAGATACGCAGTATTTT.

This clonotype has ten or more counts. This rearrangement joins TRBV28 to TRBJ2-5; no definite D call. This CDR3 is 13 amino acids long. Trimming removed 4 bases from V and 0 bases from J, with 6 bases in between. CDR1 is MDHEN and CDR2 is SYDVKM in the germline V gene. CDR3 region: CASSSQHQETQYF. CDR3 DNA sequence: TGTGCCAGCAGTTCCCAACACCAAGAGACCCAGTACTTC. The variable domain in full, with the rest retrieved from reference TRBV28 and TRBJ2-5, is DVKVTQSSRYLVKRTGEKVFLECVQDMDHENMFWYRQDPGLGLRLIYFSYDVKMKEKGDIPEGYSVSREKKERFSLILESASTNQTSMYLCASSSQHQETQYFGPGTRLLVL.

This clonotype turned up a few times. This rearrangement joins TRBV12-3 or TRBV12-4 to TRBJ2-7; 9 bases are a match to TRBD2. This CDR3 comprises 15 residues. Trimming removed 2 bases from V and 3 bases from J; junction bases left unmatched: 5. CDR3: CASSLSASGIYEQYF. CDR3 bases: TGTGCCAGCAGTTTATCGGCTAGCGGGATCTACGAGCAGTACTTC.

This chain connects TRBV24-1 to TRBJ2-1, with TRBD1 matching 9 bases. The germline gives CDR1 KGHDR, CDR2 SFDVKD. The V and J ends lost 4 bases and 7 bases, in that order; junction bases with no gene match: 4. The CDR3 has 14 amino acids. The CDR3 here is CATSDWTGVNEQFF. For the CDR3, the DNA is TGTGCCACCAGTGACTGGACAGGGGTGAATGAGCAGTTCTTC.

The sample holds a few counts of this clonotype. This sequence joins TRBV6-1 and TRBJ2-7, with D possibly TRBD1 on 6 matching bases. Germline V gives CDR1 MNHNS, CDR2 SASEGT. The CDR3 totals 14 residues. Deletions cut 6 bases from V and 2 bases from J, with 14 bases between. The CDR3 bases are TGTGCCAGCAGCCAAAACAGGGATCCCTACGAGCAGTACTTC. Its translation is CASSQNRDPYEQYF.

In nucleotides, the CDR3 is TGTGCCAGCTCACCACGGGTTGAGCTATCCGCGCAGTATTTT. Residues: CASSPRVELSAQYF. The chain recombines TRBV18 with TRBJ2-3; D is unclear. CDR3 size: 14 residues. Per germline, CDR1 KGHSH and CDR2 LQKENI. V lost 1 base to trimming and J lost 10 bases, with 15 bases between them. The complete variable domain, with remaining parts taken from reference TRBV18 and TRBJ2-3, reads NAGVMQNPRHLVRRRGQEARLRCSPMKGHSHVYWYRQLPEEGLKFMVYLQKENIIDESGMPKERFSAEFPKEGPSILRIQQVVRGDSAAYFCASSPRVELSAQYFGPGTRLTVL.

The chain has TRBV12-3 or TRBV12-4 and TRBJ1-3; D is perhaps TRBD1 (5 bases). V lost 1 base, J lost 6 bases, and 10 bases lay in between. This CDR3 contains 14 residues. The CDR3 loop is CASSLGQGLNTIYF. CDR3 DNA: TGTGCCAGCAGTTTAGGGCAGGGCTTAAACACCATATATTTT.

In its sample, this clonotype was seen many times. V and J are TRBV3-1 and TRBJ2-1, with TRBD2 identical over 8 bases. V trimming: 4 bases; J trimming: 8 bases; junction bases outside the gene matches: 10. Germline-derived CDR1 and CDR2 are LGHDT and YNNKEL (reference sequence). This CDR3 spans 15 amino acids. The CDR3 nucleotides read TGTGCCAGCAGCCTTGGGACTAGGAACAGGCATGAGCAGTTCTTC. This gives the protein CASSLGTRNRHEQFF.